A selection of T cell receptor beta chains follows, all from one sample in a study of OX40 agonist ivuxolimab in advanced cancers. Clones were sequenced by immunoSEQ multiplex PCR, and TCRdb holds only the in-frame ones, with some missing. In the table there are tens of thousands of clones, roughly 82% of which are singletons. Sequenced here: CD4+ or CD8+ T cells sorted from blood, sampled in a trial of the OX40 agonist ivuxolimab. Receptors originate from an adult with an advanced solid tumor such as melanoma, head and neck, liver or kidney cancer. Both conserved end residues are part of each CDR3. D genes are given only for firm matches. Part of the rows lack a size; the others show once, few, many or a class for expanded clones.

d_call: .
clone_size: .
cdr3_length: 9
v_call: TRBV29-1
j_call: TRBJ1-2
cdr3_aa: CSVGGGYTF
cdr3_nt: TGCAGCGTTGGGGGAGGCTACACCTTC

d_call: .
clone_size: few
cdr3_length: 15
v_call: TRBV2
j_call: TRBJ1-5
cdr3_aa: CASSPDRLSNQPQHF
cdr3_nt: TGTGCCAGCAGCCCCGACAGGTTGAGCAATCAGCCCCAGCATTTT

d_call: TRBD2
clone_size: once
cdr3_length: 15
v_call: TRBV28
j_call: TRBJ2-5
cdr3_aa: CASSRHSGLGETQYF
cdr3_nt: TGTGCCAGCAGCCGGCATAGCGGGCTTGGAGAGACCCAGTACTTC

d_call: TRBD2
clone_size: .
cdr3_length: 15
v_call: TRBV9
j_call: TRBJ2-1
cdr3_aa: CASSRTSGFLNEQFF
cdr3_nt: TGTGCCAGCAGCCGTACTAGCGGGTTCCTCAATGAGCAGTTCTTC

d_call: .
clone_size: .
cdr3_length: 15
v_call: TRBV6-9
j_call: TRBJ2-1
cdr3_aa: CASSSPGASLDEQFF
cdr3_nt: TGTGCCAGCAGTTCCCCGGGGGCTAGCTTAGATGAGCAGTTCTTC

d_call: .
clone_size: once
cdr3_length: 14
v_call: TRBV10-3
j_call: TRBJ1-2
cdr3_aa: CAIKEGGINYGYTF
cdr3_nt: TGTGCCATCAAAGAAGGGGGAATTAACTATGGCTACACCTTC

d_call: TRBD2
clone_size: .
cdr3_length: 15
v_call: TRBV5-4
j_call: TRBJ2-1
cdr3_aa: CASSSSGRALNEQFF
cdr3_nt: TGTGCCAGCAGCAGTAGCGGGAGGGCCCTAAATGAGCAGTTCTTC

d_call: .
clone_size: few
cdr3_length: 14
v_call: TRBV19
j_call: TRBJ2-2
cdr3_aa: CASGITSNTGELFF
cdr3_nt: TGTGCCAGTGGGATTACTTCGAACACCGGGGAGCTGTTTTTT

d_call: TRBD1
clone_size: .
cdr3_length: 14
v_call: TRBV5-8
j_call: TRBJ1-1
cdr3_aa: CASSVQGGNTEAFF
cdr3_nt: TGTGCCAGCAGCGTACAGGGGGGGAACACTGAAGCTTTCTTT

d_call: TRBD1
clone_size: .
cdr3_length: 15
v_call: TRBV5-4
j_call: TRBJ2-1
cdr3_aa: CASSLAGTGGLEQFF
cdr3_nt: TGTGCCAGCAGCTTGGCCGGGACAGGGGGTCTTGAGCAGTTCTTC

d_call: .
clone_size: once
cdr3_length: 14
v_call: TRBV5-5
j_call: TRBJ1-5
cdr3_aa: CASSLRSTDQPQHF
cdr3_nt: TGTGCCAGCAGCTTGCGGTCGACCGATCAGCCCCAGCATTTT